These 14 T cell receptor beta chains were sequenced from one sample in a study of blood T cell repertoires in COVID-19 (dated by TCRdb to about 2020). Library method: the immunoSEQ multiplex PCR assay. What TCRdb holds here is the immuneACCESS table cut down to in-frame rearrangements. Part of the clones is not present; checked against another copy, under half of the missing clones reflect an unresolved V gene, and the others are unexplained. For this sample the table gives some 300,000 clones, of which almost 90% were detected only once. Jointly, the top ten make up 0.95% to 1.3% of the sample. Sequenced material: peripheral blood. These receptors all stem from a woman between 40 and 55 years old with COVID-19, enrolled during active disease.

V and J are TRBV2 and TRBJ1-2, with 10 bases that match TRBD1. Germline V CDR1 and CDR2: SNHLY, FYNNEI. The CDR3 totals 16 residues. The V gene end was trimmed by 2 bases and the J gene end by 10 bases; junction bases not matched to a gene: 13. CDR3 residues: CASSETGQGETGTYTF. The DNA for the CDR3 is TGTGCCAGCAGTGAAACCGGACAGGGGGAGACGGGGACCTACACCTTC. Full variable domain (remainder filled in from reference TRBV2 and TRBJ1-2): EPEVTQTPSHQVTQMGQEVILRCVPISNHLYFYWYRQILGQKVEFLVSFYNNEISEKSEIFDDQFSVERPDGSNFTLKIRSTKLEDSAMYFCASSETGQGETGTYTFGSGTRLTVV.

CDR3: CATSDRRGGYNEQFF. For the CDR3, the DNA is TGTGCCACCAGCGACCGGAGGGGAGGCTACAATGAGCAGTTCTTC. The V gene is TRBV15, the J gene TRBJ2-1, with D tentatively TRBD2 (6 bases). V was clipped by 5 bases and J by 3 bases, with 14 bases between them. CDR1 is LNHNV and CDR2 is YYDKDF in the germline V gene (reference sequence). The CDR3 consists of 15 residues.

This rearrangement joins TRBV5-4 to TRBJ2-1; 9 nucleotides agree with TRBD2. The CDR3 runs to 18 residues. J was trimmed by 0 bases and V by 4 bases; bases with no gene match: 11. Germline CDR1 reads SGHNT; CDR2 reads YYREEE (reference sequence). This CDR3 is CASSQFLGGGDSYNEQFF. The CDR3 bases are TGTGCCAGCAGCCAATTCCTGGGCGGGGGGGACTCCTACAATGAGCAGTTCTTC.

This chain connects TRBV6-5 to TRBJ1-2; 9 bases fit TRBD1. The V gene's germline CDR1 is MNHEY and CDR2 SVGAGI. The CDR3 runs to 13 residues. The ends lost 5 bases at V and 6 bases at J; junction bases unmatched: 4. The chain's CDR3 is CASSRQGGNGYTF. As DNA, the CDR3 is TGTGCCAGCAGTCGACAGGGGGGAAATGGCTACACCTTC.

The rearrangement links TRBV5-1 to TRBJ2-5; no reliable D call. The ends were cut back, 1 base at V and 1 base at J, with 8 bases in the middle. The CDR3 contains 14 residues. The V gene's germline CDR1 is SGHRS and CDR2 YFSETQ. The CDR3 protein is CASSLIPVQETQYF. CDR3 DNA: TGCGCCAGCAGCTTGATCCCAGTCCAAGAGACCCAGTACTTC.

The rearrangement uses TRBV24-1 and TRBJ2-5; the match to TRBD1 covers 12 bases. Trimming removed 4 bases from V and 4 bases from J; junction bases left unmatched: 9. The CDR3 totals 17 residues. Germline V lookup: CDR1 KGHDR, CDR2 SFDVKD. The CDR3 DNA is TGTGCCACCAGTGAGACCCGGGACAGGGGGCTGGGAGAGACCCAGTACTTC. Protein sequence: CATSETRDRGLGETQYF.

The chain employs TRBV6-6 and TRBJ2-3; D is perhaps TRBD1 (6 bases). CDR1 is MNHNY and CDR2 is SVGAGI in the germline V gene (reference sequence). V was trimmed by 7 bases and J by 7 bases, leaving 18 bases between them. The CDR3 loop spans 14 amino acids. The CDR3 sequence is CASTPHGRGNTQYF. The CDR3 region has the DNA TGTGCCAGCACCCCCCATGGAAGGGGGAATACGCAGTATTTT.

The CDR3 sequence is CASSQRQPPGNTIYF. For the CDR3, the DNA is TGTGCCAGCAGCCAACGACAGCCTCCTGGAAACACCATATATTTT. The chain combines TRBV3-1 (or the pseudogene TRBV3-2) with TRBJ1-3; weak D call: TRBD1 (5 bases). Trimming left V 2 bases short and J 2 bases short, with 10 bases between. The CDR3 runs 15 residues. CDR1 and CDR2 (germline): LGHDT, YNNKEL (reference sequence).

V and J are TRBV6-1 and TRBJ2-3, with D possibly TRBD2 on 6 matching bases. Trimming removed 2 bases at V and 6 bases at J, with 12 bases between. This CDR3 region has 14 residues. Germline CDR1 reads MNHNS; CDR2 reads SASEGT. The CDR3 here is CASSEFGGGDTQYF. CDR3 nucleotides: TGTGCCAGCAGTGAATTCGGGGGAGGCGATACGCAGTATTTT.

This chain joins TRBV2 and TRBJ2-7, with no clear D. V dropped 5 bases and J dropped 4 bases, with 9 bases sitting between them. This CDR3 has 12 residues. Germline loops: CDR1 SNHLY, CDR2 FYNNEI. The CDR3 sequence: CASSMQAYEQYF. CDR3 nucleotide sequence: TGTGCCAGCAGTATGCAGGCGTACGAGCAGTACTTC.

The table lists this clone with a few counts. The V gene is TRBV19, the J gene TRBJ1-2; 9 positions match TRBD1. Germline lookup yields CDR1 LNHDA and CDR2 SQIVND (reference sequence). The CDR3 is 15 amino acids. V was clipped by 5 bases and J by 2 bases; unmatched bases: 6. CDR3 sequence (DNA): TGTGCCAGTAGTCGGACAGGGACAGGGAACTATGGCTACACCTTC. This sequence encodes CASSRTGTGNYGYTF.

The chain couples TRBV5-8 to TRBJ1-4; a weak D match, TRBD1 (5 bases). CDR1 is SGHTS, CDR2 YDEGEE, per germline. The V and J ends lost 4 bases and 7 bases respectively, with 14 bases between them. The CDR3 is 14 amino acids. CDR3 sequence: CASSPGTAGEKLFF. CDR3 DNA sequence: TGTGCCAGCAGCCCTGGGACTGCTGGTGAAAAACTGTTTTTT.

The chain has TRBV5-6 and TRBJ2-1; tentatively, D is TRBD2 (6 bases). This CDR3 has 16 residues. The V end lost 0 bases, the J end lost 7 bases, and 17 bases lay between the germline ends. Germline V gives CDR1 SGHDT, CDR2 YYEEEE. The DNA for the CDR3 is TGTGCCAGCAGCTTGGGATACGGGAACCGGGGGAATGAGCAGTTCTTC. This translates into CASSLGYGNRGNEQFF.

The V call is TRBV19, the J call TRBJ1-1; weak D call: TRBD1 (6 bases). V lost 7 bases and J lost 6, with 21 bases in between. CDR1 is LNHDA and CDR2 is SQIVND in the germline V gene (reference sequence). This CDR3 has 15 amino acids. CDR3 loop: CASINRGGVAAEAFF. CDR3 in DNA: TGTGCCAGTATCAATAGGGGGGGAGTGGCGGCTGAAGCTTTCTTT. Full variable domain (outside the CDR3, taken from reference TRBV19 and TRBJ1-1): DGGITQSPKYLFRKEGQNVTLSCEQNLNHDAMYWYRQDPGQGLRLIYYSQIVNDFQKGDIAEGYSVSREKKESFPLTVTSAQKNPTAFYLCASINRGGVAAEAFFGQGTRLTVV.